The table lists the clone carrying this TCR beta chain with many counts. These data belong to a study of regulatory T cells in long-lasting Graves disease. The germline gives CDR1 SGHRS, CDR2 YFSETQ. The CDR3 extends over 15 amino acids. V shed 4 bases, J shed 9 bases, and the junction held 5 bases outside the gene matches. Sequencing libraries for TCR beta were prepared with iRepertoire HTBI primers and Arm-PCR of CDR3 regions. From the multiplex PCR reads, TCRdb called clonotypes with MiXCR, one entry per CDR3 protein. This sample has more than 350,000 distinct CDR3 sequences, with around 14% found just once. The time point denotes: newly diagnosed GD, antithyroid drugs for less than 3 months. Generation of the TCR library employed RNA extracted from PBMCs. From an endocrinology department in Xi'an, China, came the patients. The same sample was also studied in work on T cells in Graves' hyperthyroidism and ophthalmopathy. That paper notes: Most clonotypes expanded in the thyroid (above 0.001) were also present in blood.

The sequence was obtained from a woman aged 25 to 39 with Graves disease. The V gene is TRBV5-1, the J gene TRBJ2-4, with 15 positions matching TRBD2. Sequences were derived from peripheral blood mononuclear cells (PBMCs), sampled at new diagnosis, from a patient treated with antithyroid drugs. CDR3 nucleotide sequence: TGCGCCAGCAGCCCCGGACTAGCGGGAGGGTTCATTCAGTACTTC. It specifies CASSPGLAGGFIQYF.